The text below deals with one T cell receptor (beta chain). Its antigen remains unknown. The CDR3 extends over 13 amino acids. Germline values: CDR1 LNHNV, CDR2 YYDKDF (reference sequence). The V end lost 1 base, the J end lost 6 bases, and 9 bases lay between the germline ends. This entry is derived from a study of T cells in localized non-small cell lung cancer. Whole-study results and caveats: Clonality of T cells reached its maximum in uninvolved adjacent lung, surpassing tumor. Density of T cells in blood, when higher, went with longer overall survival.

The protocol was immunoSEQ multiplex PCR, while the TCRdb copy is restricted to in-frame clones and leaves out a portion. This table holds 25,000 to 35,000 clones, less than 90% found once. The sample consisted of peripheral blood, taken before any cancer treatment. This TCR came from a female donor at least 60 years old with stage I lung adenocarcinoma. The chain joins TRBV15 to TRBJ1-2; possible D gene TRBD1, 6 bases. The CDR3 loop reads CATSRGAGDGYTF. Written as DNA, the CDR3 is TGTGCCACCAGCAGAGGGGCAGGGGATGGCTACACCTTC.